The entry below gives a single T cell receptor beta chain sequence along with its context. Its antigen has not been determined. No per-base quality is available; no much larger clone lies one base away. To sequence the TCRbeta CDR3 region, genomic DNA was isolated from the sorted cells. The immunoSEQ Assay was used to sequence the TCRbeta CDR3 regions. Entries here come from immuneACCESS through TCRdb and include only in-frame sequences with V and J called. Some clones fail to appear in such tables; in the studies checked, an unresolved V gene covers under half of the shortfall, and the cause of the remainder is unknown. The sample records some 66,000 clones, 77% of which are singletons. The top ten constitute 1.5% to 2% of the sample. The trial excluded patients who had a history of autoimmune disease or who were on systemic immunosuppression. Peripheral blood for TCR sequencing was collected from all dose cohorts at baseline, on cycle 4 day 1, and on cycle 7 day 1. The samples were drawn from a first-in-human, open-label, multicenter phase I dose-escalation trial of ivuxolimab. Adults with locally advanced or metastatic melanoma, renal cell, hepatocellular, or head and neck squamous cell carcinoma were enrolled in the trial. CD4+ and CD8+ T cells were sorted separately from peripheral blood before TCR sequencing.

Sequences LNHDA (CDR1) and SQIVND (CDR2) are obtained from the germline V gene (reference sequence). Inclusive of the bounding cysteine and phenylalanine, the CDR3 is 15 residues long. Here the CDR3 DNA is all that survives: 45 bases in frame from base 1. Trimming removed 5 bases from V and 2 bases from J, leaving 16 bases between the germline ends. This specimen belongs to a study of OX40 agonist ivuxolimab in advanced cancers. For context, the study as a whole: The costimulatory receptor OX40 (CD134) was targeted by ivuxolimab, a fully human IgG2 agonistic monoclonal antibody. Intravenous ivuxolimab was administered to patients every 2 weeks at six dose levels: 0.01, 0.1, 0.3, 1.5, 3 and 10 mg/kg. Of the roughly 52 dose-escalation patients, hepatocellular carcinoma was present in some 19, melanoma in about 15, renal cell carcinoma in 9 and head and neck cancer in 9. A male proportion of roughly 80% and a mean age of roughly 55 years, ranging from roughly 23 to 90, were recorded for the dose-escalation cohort. Patients were allowed to have had prior anti-PD-1, anti-PD-L1 or anti-CTLA-4 therapy, and roughly 40% of the dose-escalation patients had previously received checkpoint inhibitors. Partial responses occurred in three dose-escalation patients: two with cutaneous melanoma and one with hepatocellular carcinoma. Peripheral TCRbeta sequencing was intended to test whether TCR sequence diversity was altered and clonal T-cell expansion was caused by ivuxolimab. The paper covers the monotherapy dose-escalation part of the phase I ivuxolimab trial, which included N of about 51 patients. Overall results and qualifications from the work: Low levels of normalized T-cell clonal expansion were also seen in some patients who did not respond. In partial responders in the 0.1-3.0 mg/kg groups, normalized peripheral clonal expansion was found to be among the lowest, especially among CD8+ T cells. Antigen specificity was not determined for the clonally expanded peripheral T cells. After ivuxolimab, CD8+ T cells had more expanded clones than CD4+ T cells on average. At doses of 0.1 to 3.0 mg/kg, clonal expansion of both CD4+ and CD8+ T cells in blood was seen between baseline and week 6.

The chain joins TRBV19 to TRBJ2-7; the D segment cannot be called with confidence. The origin of this receptor is an adult with an advanced solid tumor such as melanoma, head and neck, liver or kidney cancer. The sequenced sample was CD4+ or CD8+ T cells sorted from blood, obtained in a trial of the OX40 agonist ivuxolimab. The nucleotide sequence reads as follows: TGTGCCAGTAGTCCGACAATGACAAATACCTACGAGCAGTACTTC. This gives the protein CASSPTMTNTYEQYF. With the portions outside the CDR3 filled from the reference TRBV19 and TRBJ2-7 genes, the complete variable region becomes DGGITQSPKYLFRKEGQNVTLSCEQNLNHDAMYWYRQDPGQGLRLIYYSQIVNDFQKGDIAEGYSVSREKKESFPLTVTSAQKNPTAFYLCASSPTMTNTYEQYFGPGTRLTVT.